The rows below give T cell receptor beta chains drawn from one sample of a study of T-cell memory formation after mild COVID-19. One entry per CDR3 protein, called by TCRdb with MiXCR from the 5' RACE reads. The sample has 350,000 to 450,000 distinct CDR3 sequences; around 18% are singletons. The sequencing sample was made of PBMCs or a T cell subset sorted from them (not recorded which). The receptors were sampled from an adult woman who had mild COVID-19 (a few samples of this study predate the infection). Cell type and time point are not known. Both conserved end residues are part of each CDR3. The D gene is left open where the match is weak. Expanded clones are given a class, and other clones once, few, many or no size at all.

clone size: .
V gene: TRBV6-2/TRBV6-3
J gene: TRBJ1-1
D gene: .
CDR3 protein: CASTTRPGSPEAFF
CDR3 DNA: TGTGCCAGCACCACGAGGCCAGGGTCTCCCGAAGCTTTCTTT

clone size: .
V gene: TRBV29-1
J gene: TRBJ2-7
D gene: TRBD2
CDR3 protein: CSVNVLAGVFHEQYF
CDR3 DNA: TGCAGCGTCAACGTACTAGCGGGAGTTTTCCACGAGCAGTACTTC

clone size: .
V gene: TRBV12-3/TRBV12-4
J gene: TRBJ1-1
D gene: .
CDR3 protein: CASGGRNLNTEAFF
CDR3 DNA: TGTGCCAGCGGGGGCCGCAATCTGAACACTGAAGCTTTCTTT

clone size: .
V gene: TRBV12-3/TRBV12-4
J gene: TRBJ2-5
D gene: TRBD1
CDR3 protein: CASSPGDSQETQYF
CDR3 DNA: TGTGCCAGCAGCCCTGGGGACAGCCAAGAGACCCAGTACTTC

clone size: .
V gene: TRBV29-1
J gene: TRBJ2-1
D gene: .
CDR3 protein: CSVLGWNSYNEQFF
CDR3 DNA: TGCAGCGTCCTTGGCTGGAACTCCTACAATGAGCAGTTCTTC

clone size: .
V gene: TRBV6-6
J gene: TRBJ1-1
D gene: TRBD1
CDR3 protein: CASKSGGMNTEAFF
CDR3 DNA: TGTGCCAGCAAATCAGGGGGCATGAACACTGAAGCTTTCTTT

clone size: .
V gene: TRBV20-1
J gene: TRBJ2-3
D gene: .
CDR3 protein: CSASPLQVADTQYF
CDR3 DNA: TGCAGTGCTAGTCCGCTTCAAGTTGCAGATACGCAGTATTTT

clone size: .
V gene: TRBV5-5
J gene: TRBJ2-1
D gene: .
CDR3 protein: CASSLQRVGYNEQFF
CDR3 DNA: TGTGCCAGCAGCTTGCAACGGGTGGGGTACAATGAGCAGTTCTTC

clone size: few
V gene: TRBV6-6
J gene: TRBJ2-7
D gene: .
CDR3 protein: CATQGGSESSYEQYF
CDR3 DNA: TGTGCCACCCAAGGGGGATCGGAGAGCTCCTACGAGCAGTACTTC

clone size: many
V gene: TRBV7-9
J gene: TRBJ1-2
D gene: .
CDR3 protein: CASSSWTDLYGYTF
CDR3 DNA: TGTGCCAGCAGCTCTTGGACAGACCTCTATGGCTACACCTTC

clone size: few
V gene: TRBV12-3/TRBV12-4
J gene: TRBJ1-5
D gene: .
CDR3 protein: CASSFVSGTNQPQHF
CDR3 DNA: TGTGCCAGCAGTTTTGTGTCGGGGACAAATCAGCCCCAGCATTTT

clone size: .
V gene: TRBV5-6
J gene: TRBJ1-1
D gene: TRBD1
CDR3 protein: CASSITGGRGWDTEAFF
CDR3 DNA: TGTGCCAGCAGCATAACAGGGGGTCGGGGCTGGGACACTGAAGCTTTCTTT

clone size: .
V gene: TRBV4-3
J gene: TRBJ1-5
D gene: .
CDR3 protein: CASSQEIGPRPQHF
CDR3 DNA: TGCGCCAGCAGCCAAGAGATTGGCCCACGGCCCCAGCATTTT